Shown below are 8 T cell receptor beta chains from a single sample sequenced in a study of shared clonotypes between healthy human individuals. Only in-frame clones appear in the TCRdb table, and some are missing; sequencing was by immunoSEQ multiplex PCR. The sample has hundreds of thousands of clones; around four fifths are singletons. Sequencing used memory CD4+ T cells sorted from blood. Indicated subset: CD45RA-negative fraction. These receptors came from a woman in her 30s in good health.

This clone has only one observation. The V and J genes are TRBV7-9 and TRBJ2-7; 8 nucleotides agree with TRBD1. The ends lost 3 bases at V and 7 bases at J; junction bases unmatched: 11. The CDR3 is 15 residues long. Per germline, CDR1 SEHNR and CDR2 FQNEAQ (reference sequence). The CDR3 DNA follows: TGTGCCAGCAGCTTTTCCGGACAGGGTACGGTTGAGCAGTACTTC. It translates to CASSFSGQGTVEQYF.

The J gene is TRBJ1-1, the V gene TRBV5-1; the D is unclear. The germline V gene encodes CDR1 SGHRS and CDR2 YFSETQ. The V gene lost 4 bases and the J gene lost 3 bases, with 16 bases spanning the gap. The CDR3 has 15 amino acids. The CDR3 DNA follows: TGCGCCAGCAGCCCCTACCTGGGGAGGGACACTGAAGCTTTCTTT. Its protein product is CASSPYLGRDTEAFF.

This chain joins TRBV10-3 and TRBJ1-1; possibly TRBD1 for D (5 bases). The germline V gene encodes CDR1 ENHRY and CDR2 SYGVKD. The CDR3 sequence is 13 residues long. Trimming shortened V by 4 bases and J by 5 bases, and 11 bases separated the two germline ends. The CDR3 loop reads CAISVGGWTEAFF. CDR3 in DNA: TGTGCCATCAGTGTGGGGGGATGGACTGAAGCTTTCTTT.

This clone was detected only once. Other DNA sequences within the sample encode an identical CDR3. V and J are TRBV5-1 and TRBJ2-1, with D possibly being TRBD2 (6 bases). The V and J ends lost 1 base and 1 base respectively, with 9 bases between them. Germline CDR1 is SGHRS and CDR2 is YFSETQ. The CDR3 contains 15 residues. CDR3 coding DNA: TGCGCCAGCAGCTTGATTGCGGGGTCCTACAATGAGCAGTTCTTC. This translates into CASSLIAGSYNEQFF.

The CDR3 DNA reads as TGTGCCAGCATCCCCGCCGGGGGAAACACTGAAGCTTTCTTT. Its translation: CASIPAGGNTEAFF. The chain recombines TRBV28 with TRBJ1-1; D is possibly TRBD1 (5 bases). The CDR3 contains 14 residues. CDR1 is MDHEN, CDR2 SYDVKM, per germline. V was clipped by 7 bases and J by 2 bases, with 14 bases between them.

The chain links TRBV9 to TRBJ2-2; D remains ambiguous. Trimming left V 0 bases short and J 0 bases short, with 6 bases between. This CDR3 is built from 15 residues. Germline V gene sequence: CDR1 SGDLS, CDR2 YYNGEE. CDR3 region: CASSVGRTNTGELFF. The CDR3 DNA sequence: TGTGCCAGCAGCGTAGGTCGTACGAACACCGGGGAGCTGTTTTTT.

This clone was counted a few times. The chain recombines TRBV23-1 with TRBJ2-7, with 7 bases lining up with TRBD2. TRBV23-1 is assigned to the ORF class and has an uncertain function. This CDR3 is built from 15 residues. Trimming removed 3 bases from V and 2 bases from J; junction bases left unmatched: 7. CDR3 region: CASSHRGTKAYEQYF. In DNA, the CDR3 is TGCGCCAGCAGTCACAGAGGGACTAAGGCCTACGAGCAGTACTTC.

The chain couples TRBV20-1 to TRBJ2-1, with D possibly being TRBD1 (5 bases). This CDR3 has 11 amino acids. Trimming cost V 3 bases and J 5 bases, with 5 bases left between them. The germline CDR1 and CDR2 sequences are DFQATT and SNEGSKA (reference sequence). This chain's CDR3 is CSARTDNEQFF. The DNA for the CDR3 is TGCAGTGCTAGGACAGACAATGAGCAGTTCTTC.